Presented here are 20 T cell receptor beta chains from one specimen sequenced in a study of T cell repertoires in cytomegalovirus infection. TCRdb re-called the reads through MiXCR, storing one row per CDR3 protein. This table has nearly 650,000 distinct CDR3 sequences, 24% appearing once. Sequencing was performed on CD8+ T cells from PBMCs. These receptors were taken from a human donor in good health (CMV status not recorded). Some clones in this sample may be carry-over from other donors' samples.

This clonotype was picked up a small number of times. The CDR3 bases are TGTGCCAGCAGCTTAGGAGACTCCAGCGGTCCCTCCTCCTACGAGCAGTACTTC. Protein sequence: CASSLGDSSGPSSYEQYF. V and J are TRBV7-9 and TRBJ2-7; TRBD2 is a possible D gene (5 bases). The germline CDR1 and CDR2 sequences are SEHNR and FQNEAQ (reference sequence). V was trimmed by 1 base and J by 0 bases, leaving 19 bases between them. This CDR3 is built from 18 residues.

Only a few counts were recorded for this clonotype. The rearrangement joins TRBV7-6 to TRBJ1-1; D not resolved. V lost 1 base and J 4 bases, leaving 13 bases between the germline ends. The germline gives CDR1 SGHVS, CDR2 FNYEAQ. The CDR3 is made up of 15 amino acids. The chain's CDR3 is CASSLGLTGSTEAFF. The CDR3 coding sequence is TGTGCCAGCAGCTTAGGGCTGACCGGTAGCACTGAAGCTTTCTTT.

Points on this clonotype: Relative to the germline gene, one junction end is altered; a read error may explain this. In DNA form, the CDR3 reads TGTGCCGGCAGTTTGTCCCGCAATGAGCAGTTCTTC. Its translation is CAGSLSRNEQFF. This chain links TRBV28 with TRBJ2-1; D is uncertain. CDR1 and CDR2 from the germline V gene are MDHEN and SYDVKM. The CDR3 has 12 amino acids. Full variable domain (remainder filled in from reference TRBV28 and TRBJ2-1): DVKVTQSSRYLVKRTGEKVFLECVQDMDHENMFWYRQDPGLGLRLIYFSYDVKMKEKGDIPEGYSVSREKKERFSLILESASTNQTSMYLCAGSLSRNEQFFGPGTRLTVL.

A few counts support this clonotype. The chain carries TRBV20-1 and TRBJ1-1; TRBD1 matches at 7 bases. The CDR3 extends over 12 amino acids. V lost 6 bases to trimming and J lost 8 bases; unmatched junction nucleotides: 9. Germline loops: CDR1 DFQATT, CDR2 SNEGSKA (reference sequence). The DNA for the CDR3 is TGCAGTGCACTTCACAGGGGACCCGAAGCTTTCTTT. It yields the protein CSALHRGPEAFF.

The chain employs TRBV7-9 and TRBJ2-1; D remains ambiguous. CDR3 length equals 12 residues. CDR1 is SEHNR and CDR2 is FQNEAQ in the germline V gene (reference sequence). Trimming removed 1 base at V and 10 bases at J, with 8 bases between. The CDR3 coding sequence is TGTGCCAGCAGCTTAGGACCTCTCGAGCAGTTCTTC. As protein: CASSLGPLEQFF.

This clonotype was counted between two and nine times. The CDR3 is CASSQEGLAGHQETQYF. The DNA of the CDR3 is TGTGCCAGCAGCCAAGAGGGACTAGCGGGACATCAAGAGACCCAGTACTTC. This sequence joins TRBV14 and TRBJ2-5, with 13 positions matching TRBD2. This CDR3 has 17 amino acids. Germline V gene data show CDR1 as SGHDN and CDR2 as FVKESK. V trimming: 0 bases; J trimming: 2 bases; junction bases outside the gene matches: 3.

This clonotype was seen just once. V is TRBV7-9 and J is TRBJ1-2; D uncertain. The V end was cut by 8 bases, the J end by 6 bases, with 13 bases between. This CDR3 is built from 12 residues. From germline, CDR1 is SEHNR and CDR2 FQNEAQ (reference sequence). CDR3 coding DNA: TGTGCCAGCGGTATAGGGTCGGATGGCTACACCTTC. Its protein is CASGIGSDGYTF.

Many counts were recorded for this clonotype. The rearrangement uses TRBV6-5 and TRBJ1-1; D gene uncertain. This CDR3 is built from 14 residues. From germline, CDR1 is MNHEY and CDR2 SVGAGI. V was pared by 4 bases and J by 0 bases, with 9 bases between. The CDR3 DNA reads as TGTGCCAGCAGTTCCCCGGGGATGAACACTGAAGCTTTCTTT. Its protein is CASSSPGMNTEAFF.

The chain combines TRBV20-1 with TRBJ2-1, with D possibly being TRBD2 (6 bases). The germline V gene has CDR1 DFQATT and CDR2 SNEGSKA (reference sequence). The V and J ends lost 0 bases and 7 bases respectively, with 10 bases between them. CDR3 size: 13 residues. CDR3 DNA sequence: TGCAGTGCTAGAGAGGGCGGAGGGAATGAGCAGTTCTTC. This translates into CSAREGGGNEQFF.

The J gene is TRBJ2-1, the V gene TRBV25-1; a possible D gene is TRBD1 (6 bases). There are 17 residues in the CDR3. V was pared by 2 bases and J by 4 bases, with 18 bases between. Germline CDR1 and CDR2: MGHDK and SYGVNS. The chain's CDR3 is CASSEISDRKVYNEQFF. The CDR3 bases are TGTGCCAGCAGTGAAATTTCGGACAGAAAGGTTTACAATGAGCAGTTCTTC. Complete variable domain (other parts from reference TRBV25-1 and TRBJ2-1): EADIYQTPRYLVIGTGKKITLECSQTMGHDKMYWYQQDPGMELHLIHYSYGVNSTEKGDLSSESTVSRIRTEHFPLTLESARPSHTSQYLCASSEISDRKVYNEQFFGPGTRLTVL.

The chain carries TRBV6-8 and TRBJ2-1; the D gene is possibly TRBD2 (5 bases). The CDR3 extends over 13 amino acids. V was trimmed by 5 bases and J by 12 bases, leaving 17 bases between them. Germline lookup yields CDR1 MNHGY and CDR2 SAAAGT. Written as DNA, the CDR3 is TGTGCCAGCAGTACCCGTTCCCTTGAGGGGCAGTTCTTC. Protein sequence: CASSTRSLEGQFF.

The sample holds many counts of this clonotype. This sequence joins TRBV28 and TRBJ2-2; 7 bases agree with TRBD1. The CDR3 is 14 residues long. The V gene's germline CDR1 is MDHEN and CDR2 SYDVKM. The junction had 8 bases not matched to a gene; V was cut back by 10 bases and J by 3 bases. The CDR3 DNA sequence: TGTGCCACCTTCGGGGACAGTTACACCGGGGAGCTGTTTTTT. Translation gives CATFGDSYTGELFF. The full variable domain, with the rest looked up from reference TRBV28 and TRBJ2-2, is DVKVTQSSRYLVKRTGEKVFLECVQDMDHENMFWYRQDPGLGLRLIYFSYDVKMKEKGDIPEGYSVSREKKERFSLILESASTNQTSMYLCATFGDSYTGELFFGEGSRLTVL.

The V call is TRBV6-6, the J call TRBJ2-5; D is undetermined. Germline CDR1 reads MNHNY; CDR2 reads SVGAGI (reference sequence). Trimming stripped 2 bases from V and 1 base from J, with 11 bases between. The CDR3 covers 15 residues. The CDR3 here is CASSYLRTGQETQYF. CDR3 nucleotide sequence: TGTGCCAGCAGTTACCTACGGACGGGCCAAGAGACCCAGTACTTC.

V is TRBV6-6 and J is TRBJ2-2; D perhaps matches TRBD1 (6 bases). CDR3 length: 15 residues. Trimming took off 6 bases at V and 13 bases at J, with 24 bases between the two ends. Germline lookup yields CDR1 MNHNY and CDR2 SVGAGI (reference sequence). The CDR3 loop is CASRDSHTSFMGLFF. CDR3 sequence (DNA): TGTGCCAGCAGGGACAGCCATACATCTTTTATGGGGCTGTTTTTT.

This clonotype was seen a handful of times. The genes are TRBV29-1 and TRBJ2-7; 7 nucleotides agree with TRBD2. This CDR3 comprises 13 residues. V lost 2 bases, J lost 3 bases, and 4 bases stayed unmatched. CDR1 and CDR2 (germline): SQVTM, ANQGSEA. CDR3 DNA sequence: TGCAGCGTTGAAAGAGGGAGGGACTACGAGCAGTACTTC. This sequence encodes CSVERGRDYEQYF.

This clonotype was detected ten times or more. The rearrangement joins TRBV7-8 to TRBJ2-7; D gene unclear. This CDR3 has 15 residues. Germline loops: CDR1 SGHVS, CDR2 FQNEAQ. V lost 3 bases and J 5 bases, leaving 17 bases between the germline ends. CDR3 amino acids: CASSFSRSPLHEQYF. The CDR3 region has the DNA TGTGCCAGCAGCTTCTCCCGCTCTCCCCTCCACGAGCAGTACTTC.

The chain carries TRBV5-1 and TRBJ2-1, with D maybe TRBD2 (8 bases). The germline V gene encodes CDR1 SGHRS and CDR2 YFSETQ. V lost 3 bases, J lost 8 bases, and 15 bases lay in between. This CDR3 has 14 residues. For the CDR3, the DNA is TGCGCCAGCAGCTCGGGGGGGACAGCGTATGAGCAGTTCTTC. Protein sequence: CASSSGGTAYEQFF.

This rearrangement joins TRBV27 to TRBJ2-1, with TRBD2 matching over 14 bases. Trimming removed 5 bases from V and 1 base from J; junction bases left unmatched: 13. This CDR3 has 20 amino acids. In germline, CDR1 is MNHEY, CDR2 SMNVEV (reference sequence). The CDR3 DNA reads as TGTGCCAGCAGTCAAACCGGACTAGCGGGGGGTTTAGTGTCCTACAATGAGCAGTTCTTC. Its protein product is CASSQTGLAGGLVSYNEQFF.

This clonotype was counted many times. This chain connects TRBV7-8 to TRBJ2-1; D is perhaps TRBD1 or TRBD2 (6 bases each). Trimming shortened V by 10 bases and J by 4 bases, and 17 bases separated the two germline ends. From germline, CDR1 is SGHVS and CDR2 FQNEAQ. The CDR3 has 14 residues. CDR3 coding DNA: TGTGCCACCCAGGATCCGGGGGCGTACAATGAGCAGTTCTTC. This sequence encodes CATQDPGAYNEQFF. Based on the CDR3 plus reference TRBV7-8 and TRBJ2-1, the full variable domain is GAGVSQSPRYKVAKRGQDVALRCDPISGHVSLFWYQQALGQGPEFLTYFQNEAQLDKSGLPSDRFFAERPEGSVSTLKIQRTQQEDSAVYLCATQDPGAYNEQFFGPGTRLTVL.

This clonotype was seen only a few times. This rearrangement joins TRBV25-1 to TRBJ1-1, with a tentative D call TRBD1 (5 bases). Germline values: CDR1 MGHDK, CDR2 SYGVNS. CDR3 length: 14 residues. V shed 3 bases and J shed 4 bases, with 12 bases lying between them. The CDR3 sequence: CASSERDGFTEAFF. The CDR3, as DNA: TGTGCCAGCAGTGAGCGGGACGGCTTCACTGAAGCTTTCTTT. The whole variable domain, filled in from reference TRBV25-1 and TRBJ1-1, reads EADIYQTPRYLVIGTGKKITLECSQTMGHDKMYWYQQDPGMELHLIHYSYGVNSTEKGDLSSESTVSRIRTEHFPLTLESARPSHTSQYLCASSERDGFTEAFFGQGTRLTVV.